This T cell receptor (beta chain) stems from a study of blood T cell repertoires in COVID-19 (dated by TCRdb to the early 2020s). Describing the broader study: Samples from collaborators originated in the United States, Italy and Spain and spanned both the acute and convalescent phases of COVID-19. Where available, HLA class I and class II types were taken from metadata supplied by the sample provider and were not determined by assay-based typing. The material from the prospective study consisted of cDNA or gDNA derived from T cells, B-cell-depleted T cells, or PBMCs. The repertoires were made available in a free public database intended to serve as a resource for research on the immune response to SARS-CoV-2. Nearly every sample came with metadata listing a de-identified subject ID, COVID-19 status, age in years and sex. The samples were drawn from the first 160 participants of the ongoing ImmuneRACE study and from 950 to 1,500 subjects provided by 6 global collaborators. Deeply sampled blood TCRbeta repertoires from subjects exposed to, actively infected with, or recovered from COVID-19 were included in the dataset. Broader findings and caveats from the paper: The quantity of clinical and demographic metadata differed by source and by participant and was supplied without curation.

Collaborating institutions collected whole blood in K2EDTA tubes following their own protocols. Collaborator samples were shipped for TCRbeta analysis as frozen whole blood, isolated PBMCs, or DNA extracted from either sample type. From the cysteine up to the phenylalanine, the CDR3 has a length of 17 residues. Only the CDR3 part of the read is kept: 51 bases, read in frame from the first base. Trimming at the junction amounts to 1 base on V and 0 bases on J, and the germline ends lie 15 bases apart. In the germline V gene (reference sequence), CDR1 corresponds to LGHDT and CDR2 to YNNKEL. TCRbeta CDR3 regions were amplified from genomic DNA by means of the immunoSEQ Assay, a bias-controlled multiplex PCR. The published analysis was carried out like this. Nucleated cell counts per sample were estimated from amplification of reference gene primers within the assay. Sequence reads were collapsed and filtered to measure the absolute abundance of every unique TCRbeta CDR3 rearrangement. For each sample, productive Simpson clonality was calculated as the square root of Simpson's diversity index over productive rearrangements. TCRdb provides this immuneACCESS table in a form limited to in-frame rearrangements. Some clones are lacking; in checked studies, under half of them reflect an unresolved V gene, and why the rest are absent is not known. That table furnishes V, J and clone size, whereas the DNA furnished D and trimming. Recorded for this sample are roughly 100,000 clones; about 76% of them occurred a single time. Approximately 19% of the sample is taken by the ten largest.

On this clone itself: Its antigen remains undetermined. No much larger clone is present one base from it, and per-base qualities are unavailable.

The rearranged segments are TRBV3-1 (or the pseudogene TRBV3-2) and TRBJ1-2; too little of a D gene remains to name it. The receptor comes from a woman in her 70s with acute or convalescent COVID-19. Sequencing was performed on peripheral blood. CDR3 protein: CASSQGPIPTPNYGYTF. The nucleotide sequence is TGTGCCAGCAGCCAAGGTCCCATCCCGACACCTAACTATGGCTACACCTTC.